Presented here are 21 T cell receptor beta chains from one specimen sequenced in a study of control samples from healthy donors and cancer patients. The table came from immunoSEQ multiplex PCR; TCRdb's copy has only in-frame clones and leaves some out. This sample yields 150,000 to 200,000 clones, of which 90% to 95% are seen a single time; less than 1.6% belongs to the top ten. The sample was blood. The origin of the receptors is a woman aged 25-40 years in good health.

The chain has TRBV21-1 and TRBJ1-5. TRBV21-1 constitutes a pseudogene. CDR3 size: 16 residues. DNA for the CDR3: TGTGCCAGCAGCAAAGGGAGTTCAGGGGGGGATCAGCCCCAGCATTTT. This gives the protein CASSKGSSGGDQPQHF.

This clone appeared a single time. The chain has TRBV2 and TRBJ1-1; 7 bases are a match to TRBD1. The germline V gene encodes CDR1 SNHLY and CDR2 FYNNEI. Trimming removed 5 bases from V and 4 bases from J; junction bases left unmatched: 4. CDR3 length equals 13 residues. The CDR3 coding sequence is TGTGCCAGCAGTCAGGGACAGCTCACTGAAGCTTTCTTT. This gives the protein CASSQGQLTEAFF.

Only one count was recorded for this clone. This sequence joins TRBV28 and TRBJ2-6; 7 bases are shared with TRBD1. V trimming: 5 bases; J trimming: 4 bases; junction bases outside the gene matches: 5. CDR3 length equals 15 residues. Germline-derived CDR1 and CDR2 are MDHEN and SYDVKM. For the CDR3, the DNA is TGTGCCAGCAGTGAACAGGGGTACGGGGCCAACGTCCTGACTTTC. Protein: CASSEQGYGANVLTF.

The V call is TRBV5-5, the J call TRBJ1-5; 7 bases align to TRBD1. The junction had 0 bases not matched to a gene; V was cut back by 1 base and J by 2 bases. The CDR3 length is 14 residues. Germline-derived CDR1 and CDR2 are SGHKS and YYEKEE (reference sequence). For the CDR3, the DNA is TGTGCCAGCAGCTTGACAGGGGGCAATCAGCCCCAGCATTTT. Translation gives CASSLTGGNQPQHF. The variable domain in full, completed from reference TRBV5-5 and TRBJ1-5, reads DAGVTQSPTHLIKTRGQQVTLRCSPISGHKSVSWYQQVLGQGPQFIFQYYEKEERGRGNFPDRFSARQFPNYSSELNVNALLLGDSALYLCASSLTGGNQPQHFGDGTRLSIL.

This clone was observed a single time. This CDR3 is also generated by other DNA sequences in the sample. The chain couples TRBV18 to TRBJ1-1; 8 bases are shared with TRBD1. Germline V gene lookup returns CDR1 KGHSH and CDR2 LQKENI. V shed 2 bases, J shed 1 base, and the junction held 0 bases outside the gene matches. The CDR3 spans 14 residues. The DNA for the CDR3 is TGTGCCAGCTCACCAGGACAGGGGAACACTGAAGCTTTCTTT. This gives the protein CASSPGQGNTEAFF.

This chain connects TRBV18 to TRBJ1-2; D not resolved. Trimming pared 0 bases from V and 4 bases from J, leaving 9 bases between. The CDR3 extends over 14 amino acids. Germline V gives CDR1 KGHSH, CDR2 LQKENI. Written as DNA, the CDR3 is TGTGCCAGCTCACCACCGCGGGATCTCTATGGCTACACCTTC. It yields the protein CASSPPRDLYGYTF. The whole variable domain, filled in from reference TRBV18 and TRBJ1-2, reads NAGVMQNPRHLVRRRGQEARLRCSPMKGHSHVYWYRQLPEEGLKFMVYLQKENIIDESGMPKERFSAEFPKEGPSILRIQQVVRGDSAAYFCASSPPRDLYGYTFGSGTRLTVV.

The rearrangement uses TRBV27 and TRBJ2-1; 12 nucleotides line up with TRBD2. The CDR3 contains 14 residues. CDR1 and CDR2 from the germline V gene are MNHEY and SMNVEV (reference sequence). Germline trimming cut 6 bases from V and 4 bases from J; bases unmatched to any gene: 1. The CDR3 coding sequence is TGTGCCAGCAGCGGACTAGCGGGATACAATGAGCAGTTCTTC. It codes for CASSGLAGYNEQFF.

V usage is TRBV18 and J usage is TRBJ1-1; D possibly corresponds to TRBD1 (5 bases). V was pared by 5 bases and J by 8 bases, with 9 bases between. Per the germline V gene, CDR1 is KGHSH and CDR2 is LQKENI. The length of the CDR3 is 11 residues. The CDR3 here is CASSKGMEAFF. CDR3 bases: TGTGCCAGCTCAAAGGGGATGGAAGCTTTCTTT.

The chain links TRBV30 to TRBJ1-1; D is undetermined. The CDR3 totals 13 residues. Germline values: CDR1 GTSNPN, CDR2 SVGIG (reference sequence). V dropped 2 bases and J dropped 0 bases, with 7 bases sitting between them. Written as DNA, the CDR3 is TGTGCCTGGAGTCTTGAGATGAACACTGAAGCTTTCTTT. It encodes CAWSLEMNTEAFF. The variable domain in full, completed from reference TRBV30 and TRBJ1-1, reads SQTIHQWPATLVQPVGSPLSLECTVEGTSNPNLYWYRQAAGRGLQLLFYSVGIGQISSEVPQNLSASRPQDRQFILSSKKLLLSDSGFYLCAWSLEMNTEAFFGQGTRLTVV.

The J gene is TRBJ2-7, the V gene TRBV7-2; 8 bases agree with TRBD1. The CDR3 is made up of 15 amino acids. V shed 4 bases and J 0 bases; nucleotides not matched to a gene: 5. The germline V gene has CDR1 SGHTA and CDR2 FQGNSA. The CDR3 DNA sequence: TGTGCCAGCAGCTACCGACAGGGGAGCTCCTACGAGCAGTACTTC. Protein product: CASSYRQGSSYEQYF.

The chain employs TRBV6-5 and TRBJ1-4, with D unresolved. The CDR3 extends over 15 amino acids. The ends were cut back, 0 bases at V and 2 bases at J, with 7 bases in the middle. Looked up from germline, CDR1 is MNHEY and CDR2 is SVGAGI. The CDR3 coding sequence is TGTGCCAGCAGTTACTCGGGTCGGACTAATGAAAAACTGTTTTTT. Its protein product is CASSYSGRTNEKLFF.

This chain joins TRBV20-1 and TRBJ1-2, with D hard to call. This CDR3 spans 11 amino acids. Germline V gene sequence: CDR1 DFQATT, CDR2 SNEGSKA (reference sequence). Deletions cut 4 bases from V and 3 bases from J, with 6 bases between. The CDR3 region has the DNA TGCAGTGCTAATAGTTACTATGGCTACACCTTC. As protein: CSANSYYGYTF.

V usage is TRBV4-1 and J usage is TRBJ2-5; possibly TRBD1 for D (6 bases). The germline V and J ends were trimmed by 6 bases and 2 bases, with 10 bases remaining between them. CDR3 size: 13 residues. Germline loops: CDR1 MGHRA, CDR2 YSYEKL. The CDR3 sequence is CASRGARQETQYF. CDR3 sequence (DNA): TGCGCCAGCAGGGGGGCAAGACAAGAGACCCAGTACTTC.

This CDR3 is CASSWGLAYEQYF. CDR3 bases: TGTGCCAGCAGCTGGGGACTAGCCTACGAGCAGTACTTC. The chain joins TRBV7-2 to TRBJ2-7; the match to TRBD2 covers 8 bases. In germline, CDR1 is SGHTA, CDR2 FQGNSA. The CDR3 extends over 13 amino acids. The V gene end was trimmed by 4 bases and the J gene end by 2 bases; junction bases not matched to a gene: 1.

This chain connects TRBV18 to TRBJ2-7; the match to TRBD2 covers 7 bases. Germline lookup yields CDR1 KGHSH and CDR2 LQKENI. CDR3 length: 14 residues. Trimming cost V 5 bases and J 3 bases; bases outside gene matches: 7. In DNA form, the CDR3 reads TGTGCCAGCTCATCAAGCGGGACCCTCTACGAGCAGTACTTC. Translated: CASSSSGTLYEQYF. Complete variable domain (other parts from reference TRBV18 and TRBJ2-7): NAGVMQNPRHLVRRRGQEARLRCSPMKGHSHVYWYRQLPEEGLKFMVYLQKENIIDESGMPKERFSAEFPKEGPSILRIQQVVRGDSAAYFCASSSSGTLYEQYFGPGTRLTVT.

The chain joins TRBV7-9 to TRBJ2-2; 10 bases line up with TRBD2. The CDR3 runs 17 residues. The V and J ends lost 1 base and 7 bases, in that order; junction bases with no gene match: 9. Per germline, CDR1 SEHNR and CDR2 FQNEAQ (reference sequence). CDR3 region: CASSLESSGGEDGELFF. The CDR3 DNA sequence: TGTGCCAGCAGCTTAGAATCTAGCGGGGGAGAGGACGGGGAGCTGTTTTTT.

J is TRBJ2-7 and V is TRBV30, with TRBD1 identical over 8 bases. The V and J ends lost 5 bases and 2 bases, in that order; junction bases with no gene match: 2. The CDR3 covers 12 residues. From germline, CDR1 is GTSNPN and CDR2 SVGIG (reference sequence). The CDR3 bases are TGTGCCTGGTCGACAGGGGCCTACGAGCAGTACTTC. It specifies CAWSTGAYEQYF.

This rearrangement joins TRBV5-1 to TRBJ2-5, with TRBD2 identical over 15 bases. Germline CDR1 and CDR2: SGHRS and YFSETQ. Trimming took 3 bases from V and 5 from J; bases not matched to a gene: 8. The CDR3 consists of 17 residues. DNA of the CDR3: TGCGCCAGCAGCTACGGACTAGCGGGAGGGCAGAGGGAGACCCAGTACTTC. It specifies CASSYGLAGGQRETQYF.

Here the CDR3 reads CASSQEIAGGTYEQYF. CDR3 sequence (DNA): TGTGCCAGCAGCCAAGAGATAGCGGGAGGAACTTACGAGCAGTACTTC. V is TRBV3-1 (or the pseudogene TRBV3-2) and J is TRBJ2-7, with TRBD2 matching over 10 bases. V trimming: 0 bases; J trimming: 4 bases; junction bases outside the gene matches: 6. This CDR3 has 16 residues. Germline values: CDR1 LGHDT, CDR2 YNNKEL (reference sequence).

The chain carries TRBV5-4 and TRBJ1-2, with TRBD1 matching over 7 bases. In germline, CDR1 is SGHNT, CDR2 YYREEE (reference sequence). The CDR3 length is 14 residues. V dropped 4 bases and J dropped 2; count of bases not matched to a gene: 5. This chain's CDR3 is CASSRGQSNYGYTF. The CDR3 bases are TGTGCCAGCAGCAGGGGACAGTCGAACTATGGCTACACCTTC.

This chain links TRBV7-3 with TRBJ1-4; weak D call: TRBD1 (5 bases). Germline V gene data show CDR1 as SGHTA and CDR2 as FQGTGA. V lost 2 bases and J lost 5, with 15 bases in between. The CDR3 has 16 amino acids. CDR3 nucleotides: TGTGCCAGCAGCTTAGGGGCTGGGGTCCCGAATGAAAAACTGTTTTTT. Amino acid sequence: CASSLGAGVPNEKLFF.